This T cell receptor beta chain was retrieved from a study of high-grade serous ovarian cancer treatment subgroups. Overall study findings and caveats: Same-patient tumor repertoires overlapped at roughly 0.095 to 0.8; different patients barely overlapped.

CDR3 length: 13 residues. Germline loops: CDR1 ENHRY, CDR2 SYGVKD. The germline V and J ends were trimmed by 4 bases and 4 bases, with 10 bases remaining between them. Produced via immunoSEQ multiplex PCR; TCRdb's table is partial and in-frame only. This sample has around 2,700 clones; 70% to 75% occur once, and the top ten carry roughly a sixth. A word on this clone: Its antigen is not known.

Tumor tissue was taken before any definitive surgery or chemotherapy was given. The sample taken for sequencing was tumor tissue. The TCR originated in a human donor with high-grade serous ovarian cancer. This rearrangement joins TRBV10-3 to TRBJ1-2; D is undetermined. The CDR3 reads CAISVDGIYGYTF. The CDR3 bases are TGTGCCATCAGTGTCGACGGGATCTATGGCTACACCTTC.